The source of this T cell receptor (beta chain) is a study of blood T cell repertoires in COVID-19. For the study at large: COVID-19 samples, acute and convalescent, were from the United States, Italy and Spain.

In the source study's methods: Scientists estimated how many nucleated cells there were by amplifying reference gene primers. The assay was immunoSEQ multiplex PCR, and TCRdb's table has in-frame clones only and misses some. V, J and clone size are taken as reported in that table, and D and trimming were inferred from the DNA itself. The sample holds around 220,000 clones, approximately 80% seen once. J was trimmed by 7 bases and V by 6 bases; bases with no gene match: 5. CDR1 is MRHNA and CDR2 is SNTAGT in the germline V gene. The CDR3 length is 15 residues. This clone was detected only a few times. The genes are TRBV6-4 and TRBJ2-1, with TRBD2 identical over 14 bases. The sequencing input was peripheral blood. The clonotype was recovered from a middle-aged woman with active or convalescent COVID-19. DNA of the CDR3: TGTGCCAGCAGCGAGACTAGCGGGGGGGTAAATGAGCAGTTCTTC. This gives the protein CASSETSGGVNEQFF.